A selection of T cell receptor beta chains follows, all from one sample in a study of cytomegalovirus exposure and HLA in healthy donors. Produced via immunoSEQ multiplex PCR; TCRdb's table is partial and in-frame only. The profile shows 160,000 or so clones, less than 85% of them singletons. Sample: PBMCs. The origin of the receptors is a man in his forties or fifties in good health and CMV-seronegative. The CDR3 runs from the conserved cysteine through the conserved F or W. D genes are given only for firm matches. The size of a clone is reported for some rows only, either as once, few or many, or as a class for expanded clones.

clone_size	j_call	d_call	v_call	cdr3_aa	cdr3_nt
few	TRBJ1-1	TRBD1	TRBV19	CASSIEVDRGFTEAFF	TGTGCCAGTAGTATAGAGGTGGACAGGGGCTTCACTGAAGCTTTCTTT
NA	TRBJ2-5	NA	TRBV5-1	CASSLGGGAETQYF	TGCGCCAGCAGCTTGGGTGGGGGCGCGGAGACCCAGTACTTC
NA	TRBJ2-7	TRBD2	TRBV30	CAWSDMVAGGIYEQYF	TGTGCCTGGAGTGATATGGTCGCGGGGGGTATCTACGAGCAGTACTTC
NA	TRBJ2-7	NA	TRBV13	CASSSRQSGEQYF	TGTGCCAGCAGCTCAAGACAGAGTGGGGAGCAGTACTTC
few	TRBJ2-7	TRBD1	TRBV7-2	CASSSSGTGFYEQYF	TGTGCCAGCAGCTCATCCGGGACAGGGTTCTACGAGCAGTACTTC
once	TRBJ1-1	NA	TRBV5-1	CASSLAVGDTEAFF	TGCGCCAGCAGCTTGGCAGTAGGGGACACTGAAGCTTTCTTT
NA	TRBJ2-7	NA	TRBV21-1	CASSKKAQGHEQYF	TGTGCCAGCAGCAAAAAGGCCCAGGGCCACGAGCAGTACTTC
NA	TRBJ2-7	TRBD2	TRBV9	CASSPGLVGNYEQYF	TGTGCCAGCAGCCCCGGACTAGTTGGAAACTACGAGCAGTACTTC
NA	TRBJ2-7	TRBD2	TRBV7-7	CASSFERGANYEQYF	TGTGCTAGCAGCTTTGAGCGGGGGGCCAACTACGAGCAGTACTTC
few	TRBJ1-1	NA	TRBV19	CASSIRVNTEAFF	TGTGCCAGTAGTATACGAGTGAACACTGAAGCTTTCTTT
NA	TRBJ1-5	NA	TRBV5-1	CASSMDGNSNQPQHF	TGCGCCAGCAGCATGGACGGTAATAGCAATCAGCCCCAGCATTTT
NA	TRBJ2-7	NA	TRBV4-3	CASSQEAYRVSYEQYF	TGCGCCAGCAGCCAAGAAGCTTACAGGGTCTCCTACGAGCAGTACTTC
NA	TRBJ2-5	TRBD2	TRBV9	CASSAPERGDQETQYF	TGTGCCAGCAGCGCCCCTGAGCGGGGGGACCAAGAGACCCAGTACTTC
NA	TRBJ2-7	NA	TRBV6-6	CASSLGDLKPFYEQYF	TGTGCCAGCAGTTTAGGAGATCTGAAACCTTTTTACGAGCAGTACTTC
few	TRBJ2-7	NA	TRBV7-8	CASSLNNYEQYF	TGTGCCAGCAGCTTAAATAACTACGAGCAGTACTTC
NA	TRBJ1-1	NA	TRBV7-9	CASSLSGNTEAFF	TGTGCCAGCAGCTTGTCCGGGAACACTGAAGCTTTCTTT
NA	TRBJ1-3	NA	TRBV11-2	CASSFSQGSSGNTIYF	TGTGCCAGCAGCTTTAGCCAGGGGTCCTCTGGAAACACCATATATTTT
NA	TRBJ1-6	TRBD1	TRBV5-4	CASSLEGQGYSPLHF	TGTGCCAGCAGCTTGGAGGGACAGGGATATTCACCCCTCCACTTT
once	TRBJ1-3	TRBD1	TRBV4-3	CASSRGQGVGNTIYF	TGCGCCAGCAGCCGCGGACAGGGTGTAGGAAACACCATATATTTT
few	TRBJ2-2	TRBD2	TRBV10-3	CAISESRGGDTGELFF	TGTGCCATCAGTGAGTCACGGGGGGGAGACACCGGGGAGCTGTTTTTT
NA	TRBJ2-4	NA	TRBV9	CASSPLTIGKNIQYF	TGTGCCAGCAGCCCTCTTACTATCGGCAAAAACATTCAGTACTTC
NA	TRBJ2-7	NA	TRBV5-6	CASSLALYEQYF	TGTGCCAGCAGCTTGGCCCTCTACGAGCAGTACTTC
once	TRBJ2-6	NA	TRBV5-4	CASSSFTSGSSGANVLTF	TGTGCCAGCAGCTCTTTCACTTCAGGGTCCTCTGGGGCCAACGTCCTGACTTTC
NA	TRBJ2-3	TRBD2	TRBV5-4	CASSLRTSGGFTDTQYF	TGTGCCAGCAGCTTACGGACTAGCGGGGGTTTCACAGATACGCAGTATTTT
NA	TRBJ2-6	TRBD1	TRBV27	CASSFTTGSSGANVLTF	TGTGCCAGCAGTTTCACGACAGGGAGCTCTGGGGCCAACGTCCTGACTTTC
NA	TRBJ2-3	TRBD2	TRBV7-9	CASSSLAGYTDTQYF	TGTGCCAGCAGCTCGCTAGCGGGGTACACAGATACGCAGTATTTT
NA	TRBJ2-7	TRBD1	TRBV7-9	CASSWTGSDEQYF	TGTGCCAGCAGTTGGACAGGGTCTGACGAGCAGTACTTC
NA	TRBJ1-6	NA	TRBV9	CASSAAGVGRVNSPLHF	TGTGCCAGCAGCGCCGCGGGAGTGGGCAGGGTTAATTCACCCCTCCACTTT
few	TRBJ2-1	NA	TRBV27	CASSLYPDSPNSYNEQFF	TGTGCCAGCAGTTTATATCCGGACAGCCCAAACTCCTACAATGAGCAGTTCTTC
NA	TRBJ1-1	NA	TRBV9	CASSPGTPTEAFF	TGTGCCAGCAGCCCAGGGACACCCACTGAAGCTTTCTTT
NA	TRBJ2-7	TRBD1	TRBV27	CASSKDRVFYEQYF	TGTGCCAGCAGCAAAGACAGGGTGTTCTACGAGCAGTACTTC
NA	TRBJ1-2	NA	TRBV2	CASKVIAYYGYTF	TGTGCCAGCAAGGTAATAGCTTACTATGGCTACACCTTC
NA	TRBJ2-5	NA	TRBV18	CASSPPIIGVRETQYF	TGTGCCAGCTCACCACCGATCATCGGGGTCAGGGAGACCCAGTACTTC
NA	TRBJ2-1	TRBD1	TRBV10-3	CAISESTSRTGWDNEQFF	TGTGCCATCAGTGAGTCGACCTCCCGGACAGGTTGGGACAATGAGCAGTTCTTC
NA	TRBJ1-2	TRBD1	TRBV7-3	CASSLTVGTGGDYGYTF	TGTGCCAGCAGCTTAACGGTTGGGACAGGGGGGGACTATGGCTACACCTTC
few	TRBJ2-7	TRBD1	TRBV7-9	CASSLGQGIAYEQYF	TGTGCCAGCAGCCTGGGACAGGGGATTGCCTACGAGCAGTACTTC
many	TRBJ2-2	TRBD1	TRBV6-5	CASRGTGGTGELFF	TGTGCCAGCAGGGGAACAGGGGGGACCGGGGAGCTGTTTTTT
NA	TRBJ1-6	NA	TRBV28	CASSLGLNSPLHF	TGTGCCAGCAGTTTAGGCCTCAATTCACCCCTCCACTTT
NA	TRBJ2-3	NA	TRBV10-1	CASNGSDTDTQYF	TGCGCCAGCAATGGGAGCGACACAGATACGCAGTATTTT
NA	TRBJ2-5	NA	TRBV7-9	CASSLRGTQYF	TGTGCCAGCAGCTTAAGAGGGACCCAGTACTTC
NA	TRBJ1-3	NA	TRBV6-5	CASKGQHGGNTIYF	TGTGCCAGCAAGGGGCAGCACGGAGGAAACACCATATATTTT
NA	TRBJ1-2	NA	TRBV30	CAWSVLSSDGYTF	TGTGCCTGGAGTGTTTTGAGCTCTGATGGCTACACCTTC
few	TRBJ2-3	TRBD2	TRBV7-2	CASSLESSGTDTQYF	TGTGCCAGCAGCTTAGAGTCTAGCGGAACAGATACGCAGTATTTT
NA	TRBJ1-1	NA	TRBV18	CASSRTDRNTEAFF	TGTGCCAGCTCACGGACAGACCGGAACACTGAAGCTTTCTTT
NA	TRBJ2-1	TRBD1	TRBV6-1	CASSRTGENEQFF	TGTGCCAGCAGCCGGACAGGGGAGAATGAGCAGTTCTTC
NA	TRBJ2-5	TRBD2	TRBV6-5	CASCPGGPQETQYF	TGTGCCAGCTGCCCGGGGGGGCCCCAAGAGACCCAGTACTTC
NA	TRBJ1-1	NA	TRBV4-3	CASSRSRESELEAFF	TGCGCCAGCAGCCGCAGTAGAGAGTCGGAGCTCGAAGCTTTCTTT
once	TRBJ2-3	NA	TRBV5-1	CASSLARGATDTQYF	TGCGCCAGCAGCTTGGCTCGCGGGGCCACAGATACGCAGTATTTT
NA	TRBJ2-2	NA	TRBV11-3	CASSLRGAGELFF	TGTGCCAGCAGCCTGCGGGGTGCCGGGGAGCTGTTTTTT
few	TRBJ1-5	NA	TRBV5-5	CASSWGNRDKHQPQHF	TGTGCCAGCAGCTGGGGCAACCGGGACAAGCATCAGCCCCAGCATTTT
NA	TRBJ2-1	NA	TRBV2	CASRGVGDGLNEQFF	TGTGCCAGCAGGGGGGTGGGGGACGGACTAAATGAGCAGTTCTTC
NA	TRBJ1-1	NA	TRBV28	CASSFRSGAFF	TGTGCCAGCAGTTTTCGTAGCGGGGCTTTCTTT
NA	TRBJ1-1	NA	TRBV10-1	CASSESTFSGITEAFF	TGCGCCAGCAGTGAGTCGACTTTTTCAGGGATAACTGAAGCTTTCTTT